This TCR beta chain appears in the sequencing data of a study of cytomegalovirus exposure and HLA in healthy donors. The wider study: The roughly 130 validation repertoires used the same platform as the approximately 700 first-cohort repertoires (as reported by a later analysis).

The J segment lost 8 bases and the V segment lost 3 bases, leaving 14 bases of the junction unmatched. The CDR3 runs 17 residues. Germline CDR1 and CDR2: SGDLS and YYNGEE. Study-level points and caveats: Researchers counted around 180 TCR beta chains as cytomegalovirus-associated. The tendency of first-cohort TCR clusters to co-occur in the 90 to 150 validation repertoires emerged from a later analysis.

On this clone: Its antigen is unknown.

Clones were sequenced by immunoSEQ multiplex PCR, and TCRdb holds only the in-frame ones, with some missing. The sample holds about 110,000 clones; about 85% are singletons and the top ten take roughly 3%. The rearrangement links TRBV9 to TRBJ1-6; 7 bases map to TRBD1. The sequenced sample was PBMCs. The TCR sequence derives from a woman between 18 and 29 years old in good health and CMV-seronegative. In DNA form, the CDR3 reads TGTGCCAGCAGCGCAACGGGGGTGATGCAGGGGGATTCACCCCTCCACTTT. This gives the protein CASSATGVMQGDSPLHF.